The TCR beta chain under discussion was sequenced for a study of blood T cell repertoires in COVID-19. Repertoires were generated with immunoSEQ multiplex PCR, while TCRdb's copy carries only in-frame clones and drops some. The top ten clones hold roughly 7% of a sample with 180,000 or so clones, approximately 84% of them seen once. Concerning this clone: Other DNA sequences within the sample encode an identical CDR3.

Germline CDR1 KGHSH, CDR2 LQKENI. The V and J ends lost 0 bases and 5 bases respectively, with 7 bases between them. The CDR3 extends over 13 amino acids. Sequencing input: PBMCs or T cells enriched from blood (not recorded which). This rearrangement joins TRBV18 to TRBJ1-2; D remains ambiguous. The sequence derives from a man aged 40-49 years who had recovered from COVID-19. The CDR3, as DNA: TGTGCCAGCTCACCACCGGGCGGGTATGGCTACACCTTC. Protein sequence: CASSPPGGYGYTF.